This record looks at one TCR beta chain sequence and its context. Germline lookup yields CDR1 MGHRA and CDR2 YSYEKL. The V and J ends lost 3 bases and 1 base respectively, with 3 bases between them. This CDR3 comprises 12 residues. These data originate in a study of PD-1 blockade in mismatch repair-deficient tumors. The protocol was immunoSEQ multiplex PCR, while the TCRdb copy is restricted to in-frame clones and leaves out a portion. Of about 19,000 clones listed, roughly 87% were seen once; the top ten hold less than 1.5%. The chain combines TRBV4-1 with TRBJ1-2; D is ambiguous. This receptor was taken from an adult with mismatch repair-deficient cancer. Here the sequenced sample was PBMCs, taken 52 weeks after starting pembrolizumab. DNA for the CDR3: TGCGCCAGCAGCCACATTAACTATGGCTACACCTTC. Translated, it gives CASSHINYGYTF.